This T cell receptor (beta chain) is from a study of T-cell memory formation after mild COVID-19. TCRdb used MiXCR to reprocess the 5' RACE reads, holding one entry per CDR3 protein. The profile shows 150,000 or so distinct CDR3 sequences, roughly 15% of them singletons. This clonotype turned up a few times. The germline V gene encodes CDR1 SEHNR and CDR2 FQNEAQ (reference sequence). Germline trimming cut 1 base from V and 1 base from J; bases unmatched to any gene: 4. The CDR3 consists of 15 residues. This chain links TRBV7-9 with TRBJ2-7; 7 bases are shared with TRBD1. Sequenced sample: PBMCs or a T cell subset sorted from them (not recorded which). This clonotype was obtained from an adult woman who had mild COVID-19 (a few samples of this study predate the infection). Cell type and time point are not known. The CDR3 reads CASSLVGGYSYEQYF. The CDR3 nucleotides read TGTGCCAGCAGCTTAGTAGGGGGCTATTCCTACGAGCAGTACTTC.